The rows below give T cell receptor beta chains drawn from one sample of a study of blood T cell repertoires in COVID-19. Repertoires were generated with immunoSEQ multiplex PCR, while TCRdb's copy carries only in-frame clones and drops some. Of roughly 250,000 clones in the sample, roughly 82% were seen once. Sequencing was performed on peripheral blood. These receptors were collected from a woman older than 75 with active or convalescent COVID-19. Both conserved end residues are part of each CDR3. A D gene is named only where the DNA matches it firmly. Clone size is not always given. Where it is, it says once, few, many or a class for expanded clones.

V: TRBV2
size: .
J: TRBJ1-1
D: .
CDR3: CASSETSGATEAFF
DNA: TGTGCCAGCAGTGAAACATCAGGGGCCACTGAAGCTTTCTTT

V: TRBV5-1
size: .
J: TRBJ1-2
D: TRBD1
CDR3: CASSLGGTAGYTF
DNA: TGCGCCAGCAGCTTGGGGGGGACAGCTGGCTACACCTTC

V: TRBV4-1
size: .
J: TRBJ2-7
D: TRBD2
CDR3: CASSQVAGYSYEQYF
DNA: TGCGCCAGCAGCCAGGTAGCGGGGTACTCCTACGAGCAGTACTTC

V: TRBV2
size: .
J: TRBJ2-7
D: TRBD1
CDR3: CASSRHSSDRGFSSYEQYF
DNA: TGTGCCAGCAGTAGACACTCCTCGGACAGGGGATTTAGCTCCTACGAGCAGTACTTC

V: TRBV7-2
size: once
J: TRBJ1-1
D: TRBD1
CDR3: CASSQNRGLNTEAFF
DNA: TGTGCCAGCAGCCAGAACAGGGGGCTGAACACTGAAGCTTTCTTT

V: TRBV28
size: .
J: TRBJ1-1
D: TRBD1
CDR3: CASRTGVLNTEAFF
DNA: TGTGCCAGCAGGACAGGGGTACTGAACACTGAAGCTTTCTTT

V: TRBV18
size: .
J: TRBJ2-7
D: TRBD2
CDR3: CASSPRSGSGGAVEQYF
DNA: TGTGCCAGCTCACCAAGAAGCGGTAGCGGGGGGGCGGTCGAGCAGTACTTC

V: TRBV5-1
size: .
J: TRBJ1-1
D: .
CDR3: CASRETWNTEAFF
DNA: TGCGCCAGCCGAGAGACATGGAATACCGAGGCTTTCTTT

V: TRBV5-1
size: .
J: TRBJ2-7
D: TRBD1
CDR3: CASSGLTGSYEQYF
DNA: TGCGCCAGCAGCGGCCTGACAGGGTCCTACGAGCAGTACTTC

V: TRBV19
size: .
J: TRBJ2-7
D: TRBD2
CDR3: CASSLAGGSYEQYF
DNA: TGTGCCAGCTCGCTAGCGGGGGGTTCCTACGAGCAGTACTTC

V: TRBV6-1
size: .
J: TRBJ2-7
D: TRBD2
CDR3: CASSEMGLAGGTTGEQYF
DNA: TGTGCCAGCAGTGAAATGGGACTAGCGGGGGGTACCACCGGCGAGCAGTACTTC

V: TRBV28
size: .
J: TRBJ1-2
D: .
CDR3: CASSLGGGYGYTF
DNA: TGTGCCAGCAGTCTGGGGGGGGGATATGGCTACACCTTC

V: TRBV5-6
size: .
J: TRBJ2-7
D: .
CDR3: CASSFGLLEQYF
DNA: TGTGCCAGCAGCTTCGGACTCCTTGAGCAGTACTTC

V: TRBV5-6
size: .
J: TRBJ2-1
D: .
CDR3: CASSFSGNEQFF
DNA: TGTGCCAGCAGCTTCTCAGGGAATGAGCAGTTCTTC

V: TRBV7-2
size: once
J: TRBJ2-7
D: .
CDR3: CASSLRDKYEQYF
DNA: TGTGCCAGCAGCTTAAGGGACAAGTACGAGCAGTACTTC

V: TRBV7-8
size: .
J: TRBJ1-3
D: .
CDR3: CASSLGSSGPSSGNTIYF
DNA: TGTGCCAGCAGCTTAGGATCTTCAGGCCCAAGCTCTGGAAACACCATATATTTT

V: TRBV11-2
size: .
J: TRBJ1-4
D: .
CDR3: CASSLVWSDEKLFF
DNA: TGTGCCAGCAGCCTCGTTTGGTCGGATGAAAAACTGTTTTTT

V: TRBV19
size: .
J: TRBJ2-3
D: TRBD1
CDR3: CASRDPGQGLDTQYF
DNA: TGTGCCAGTAGGGACCCGGGACAGGGATTAGATACGCAGTATTTT

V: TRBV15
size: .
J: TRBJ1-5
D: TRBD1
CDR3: CATSQGTASNQPQHF
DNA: TGTGCCACCAGCCAAGGGACAGCTAGCAATCAGCCCCAGCATTTT

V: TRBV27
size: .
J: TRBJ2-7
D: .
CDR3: CASSPGQHVSYEQYF
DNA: TGTGCCAGCAGTCCCGGACAGCACGTCTCTTACGAGCAGTACTTC

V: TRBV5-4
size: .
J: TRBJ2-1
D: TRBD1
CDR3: CASSSRQGTLNEQFF
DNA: TGTGCCAGCAGCTCAAGACAGGGAACGCTTAATGAGCAGTTCTTC

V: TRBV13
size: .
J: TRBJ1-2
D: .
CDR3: CASSLGPPQGGYGYTF
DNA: TGTGCCAGCAGCTTAGGGCCCCCCCAGGGTGGTTATGGCTACACCTTC

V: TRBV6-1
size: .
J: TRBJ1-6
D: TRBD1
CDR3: CASSERDSPLFGSPLHF
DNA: TGTGCCAGCAGTGAACGGGACAGCCCCCTTTTTGGTTCACCCCTCCACTTT

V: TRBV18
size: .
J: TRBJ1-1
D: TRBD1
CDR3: CASSPRTGSNTEAFF
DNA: TGTGCCAGCTCACCTCGGACAGGCTCGAACACTGAAGCTTTCTTT

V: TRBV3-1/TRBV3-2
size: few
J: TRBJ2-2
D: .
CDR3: CASSPLPGYGNTGELFF
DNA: TGTGCCAGCAGCCCCCTTCCGGGGTACGGAAACACCGGGGAGCTGTTTTTT

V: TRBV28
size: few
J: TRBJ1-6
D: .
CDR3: CASSTSGVALHF
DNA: TGTGCCAGCAGTACCTCAGGGGTAGCCCTCCACTTT

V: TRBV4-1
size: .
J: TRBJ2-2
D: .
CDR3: CASSQEGLAFTGELFF
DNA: TGCGCCAGCAGCCAAGAGGGCCTAGCTTTCACCGGGGAGCTGTTTTTT

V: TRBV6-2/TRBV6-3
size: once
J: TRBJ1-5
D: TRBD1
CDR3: CASSSVGGYQPQHF
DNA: TGTGCCAGCAGTTCCGTAGGGGGCTATCAGCCCCAGCATTTT

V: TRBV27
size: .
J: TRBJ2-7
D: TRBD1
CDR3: CASSLSWDRGYLYEQYF
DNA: TGTGCCAGCAGTTTATCATGGGACAGGGGCTACCTCTACGAGCAGTACTTC

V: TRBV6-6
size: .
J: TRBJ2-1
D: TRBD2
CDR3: CASRKGLAVYNEQFF
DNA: TGTGCCAGCAGGAAGGGACTAGCGGTGTACAATGAGCAGTTCTTC

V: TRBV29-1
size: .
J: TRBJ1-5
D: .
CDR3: CSAFFGGGNQPQHF
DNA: TGCAGCGCCTTTTTCGGGGGGGGCAATCAGCCCCAGCATTTT

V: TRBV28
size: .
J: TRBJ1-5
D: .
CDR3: CASSTLTRRDQPQHF
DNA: TGTGCCAGCAGTACCCTCACCCGACGGGATCAGCCCCAGCATTTT

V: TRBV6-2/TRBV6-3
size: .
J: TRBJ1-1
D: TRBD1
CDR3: CASSRTGVPEAFF
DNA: TGTGCCAGCAGCCGAACAGGGGTTCCTGAAGCTTTCTTT

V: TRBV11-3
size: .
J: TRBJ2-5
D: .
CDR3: CASSPPGGQETQYF
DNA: TGTGCCAGCAGCCCCCCCGGCGGGCAAGAGACCCAGTACTTC

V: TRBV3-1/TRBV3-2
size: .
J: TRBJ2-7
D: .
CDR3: CASSQEAVYEQYF
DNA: TGTGCCAGCAGCCAAGAGGCCGTTTACGAGCAGTACTTC

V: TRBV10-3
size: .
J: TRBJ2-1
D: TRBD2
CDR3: CAISESLRELYNEQFF
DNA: TGTGCCATCAGTGAGTCTCTGCGGGAGTTGTACAATGAGCAGTTCTTC

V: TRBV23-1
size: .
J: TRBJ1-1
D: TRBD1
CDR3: CASRADRGRTNTEAFF
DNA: TGCGCCAGCCGAGCCGACAGGGGAAGAACGAACACTGAAGCTTTCTTT

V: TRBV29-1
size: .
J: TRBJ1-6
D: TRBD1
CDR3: CSVSGQGEPLHF
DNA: TGCAGCGTATCGGGACAGGGGGAACCCCTCCACTTT

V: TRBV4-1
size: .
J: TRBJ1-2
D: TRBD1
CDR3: CASSQEETGGYGYTF
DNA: TGCGCCAGCAGCCAAGAGGAGACAGGGGGCTATGGCTACACCTTC

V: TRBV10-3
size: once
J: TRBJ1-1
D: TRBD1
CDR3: CAIRTGSDTEAFF
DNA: TGTGCCATCAGGACAGGGTCGGACACTGAAGCTTTCTTT

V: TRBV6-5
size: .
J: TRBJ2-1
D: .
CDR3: CASRVQPGNEQFF
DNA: TGTGCCAGTCGGGTTCAGCCCGGCAATGAGCAGTTCTTC

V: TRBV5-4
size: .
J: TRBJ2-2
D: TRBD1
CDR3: CASSLQGADGELFF
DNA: TGTGCCAGCAGCTTACAGGGGGCGGACGGGGAGCTGTTTTTT

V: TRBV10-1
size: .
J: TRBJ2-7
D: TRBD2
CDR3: CASSESLAGGMEQYF
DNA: TGCGCCAGCAGTGAGTCCCTAGCGGGAGGGATGGAGCAGTACTTC

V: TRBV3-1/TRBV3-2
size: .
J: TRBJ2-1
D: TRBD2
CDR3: CASSQETSGSHNEQFF
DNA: TGTGCCAGCAGCCAAGAGACTAGCGGGAGCCACAATGAGCAGTTCTTC

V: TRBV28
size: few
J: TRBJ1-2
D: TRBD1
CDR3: CASSTATGKVYGYTF
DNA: TGTGCCAGCAGTACTGCGACAGGGAAAGTTTATGGCTACACCTTC

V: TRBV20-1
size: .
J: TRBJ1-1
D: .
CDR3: CSASWGWSTNTEAFF
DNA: TGCAGTGCTAGTTGGGGCTGGTCGACGAACACTGAAGCTTTCTTT

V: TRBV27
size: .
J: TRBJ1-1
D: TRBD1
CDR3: CASRQGVTEAFF
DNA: TGTGCCAGCAGACAGGGGGTCACTGAAGCTTTCTTT

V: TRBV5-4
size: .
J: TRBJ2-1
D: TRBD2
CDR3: CASSSSTLAGGPLNEQFF
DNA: TGTGCCAGCAGCTCCAGTACCTTAGCGGGGGGGCCTCTCAATGAGCAGTTCTTC

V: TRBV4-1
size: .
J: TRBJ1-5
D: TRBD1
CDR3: CASSQDGGQLSNQPQHF
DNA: TGCGCCAGCAGCCAAGATGGGGGACAGCTTAGCAATCAGCCCCAGCATTTT

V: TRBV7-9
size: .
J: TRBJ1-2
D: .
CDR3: CASSLEGGYGYTF
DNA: TGTGCCAGCAGCTTAGAAGGGGGCTATGGCTACACCTTC

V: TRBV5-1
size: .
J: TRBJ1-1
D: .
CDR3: CASSLVFEGNTEAFF
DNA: TGCGCCAGCAGCTTGGTTTTTGAGGGGAACACTGAAGCTTTCTTT

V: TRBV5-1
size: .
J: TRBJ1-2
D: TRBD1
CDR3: CASSLGDRNYGYTF
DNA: TGCGCCAGCAGCTTGGGGGACAGAAACTATGGCTACACCTTC

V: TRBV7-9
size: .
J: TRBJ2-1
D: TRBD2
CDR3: CASSLSSGGIDEQFF
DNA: TGTGCCAGCAGCTTATCCAGCGGGGGGATCGATGAGCAGTTCTTC

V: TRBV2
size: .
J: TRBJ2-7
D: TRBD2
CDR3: CASQGGISYEQYF
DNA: TGTGCCAGCCAGGGAGGGATCTCCTACGAGCAGTACTTC

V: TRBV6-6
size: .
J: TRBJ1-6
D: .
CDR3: CASRTLEVYNSPLHF
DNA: TGTGCCAGCCGGACCTTGGAGGTGTATAATTCACCCCTCCACTTT

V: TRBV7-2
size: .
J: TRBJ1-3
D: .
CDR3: CASSLEASRALSGNTIYF
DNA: TGTGCCAGCAGCTTAGAGGCGTCGAGGGCTCTTTCTGGAAACACCATATATTTT

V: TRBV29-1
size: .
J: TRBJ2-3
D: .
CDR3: CSGTSTDTQYF
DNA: TGCAGCGGAACTAGCACAGATACGCAGTATTTT

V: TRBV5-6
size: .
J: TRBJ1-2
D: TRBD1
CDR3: CASSSDRAVGYTF
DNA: TGTGCCAGCAGCTCTGACAGGGCGGTAGGCTACACCTTC